Listed below are T cell receptor beta chains from one sample, sequenced in a study of metastatic and nonmetastatic thyroid tumors. TCRdb reassembled clones from the PCR reads with MiXCR. The sample holds approximately 34,000 clones, 16% seen once. The sample comprised blood. These receptors came from a female donor with papillary thyroid cancer or a benign thyroid nodule (not recorded which). Some clones in this sample may be carry-over from other donors' samples. Both conserved end residues are part of each CDR3. A D gene is named only where the DNA matches it firmly. Clone size is shown for a subset of rows, as once, few, many or a class of expanded clone.

d_call j_call clone_size v_call cdr3_nt cdr3_aa
- TRBJ2-7 few TRBV28 TGTGCCAGCAGTTTAGCCCGTCGGCAGCAGTGCTTC CASSLARRQQCF
- TRBJ2-3 many TRBV6-1 TGTGCCAGCAGTAGAGGGCGGGACGCAGATACGCAGTATTTT CASSRGRDADTQYF
TRBD1 TRBJ1-1 many TRBV7-6 TGTGCCAGCAGCTTGACAGGGACCAACACTGAAGCTTTCTTT CASSLTGTNTEAFF
TRBD2 TRBJ2-7 many TRBV2 TGTGCCAGCAGAATACTAGCGGGAGGGCCTAGGTCCTACGAGCAGTACTTC CASRILAGGPRSYEQYF
TRBD2 TRBJ2-5 - TRBV15 TGTGCCACCAGCAGAGTTTCAGGGACTATCGGGCTCTCGCAAGAGACCCAGTACTTC CATSRVSGTIGLSQETQYF
TRBD2 TRBJ2-7 few TRBV10-3 TGTGCCATCTCTTCTAGCGGGAGGTGCGAGCAGTACTTC CAISSSGRCEQYF
- TRBJ2-1 many TRBV14 TGTGCCAGCAGCAATTTAGCGGACAATGAGCAGTTCTTC CASSNLADNEQFF
TRBD1 TRBJ2-2 few TRBV27 TGTGCCAGCAGCCGAAATAACGGGACAGGGGTAACCGGGGAGCTGTTTTTT CASSRNNGTGVTGELFF
- TRBJ2-3 medium-sized TRBV20-1 TGCAGTGCTATAGCGGCGGGCAGAACCATCACAGATACGCAGTATTTT CSAIAAGRTITDTQYF
TRBD1 TRBJ1-1 many TRBV20-1 TGCAGTGCTAGAACTACGGGACAGGGTTTTTCCACTGAAGCTTTCTTT CSARTTGQGFSTEAFF
- TRBJ2-7 medium-sized TRBV5-1 TGCGCCAGCAGCTTGACGTCCTACGAGCAGTACTTC CASSLTSYEQYF
TRBD1 TRBJ1-2 few TRBV6-1 TGTGCCAGCAGCCAGCTGACAGGGGGCTTAGTGTATGTCTACACCTTC CASSQLTGGLVYVYTF
- TRBJ2-7 - TRBV4-2 TGTGCCAGCAGCCAAGATTTCGGACGGCGATCAACGCGCTACGAGCAGTACTTC CASSQDFGRRSTRYEQYF
- TRBJ2-7 many TRBV5-6 TGTGCCAGCAGCTTTCTCATTTCCTACGAGCAGTACTTC CASSFLISYEQYF
- TRBJ1-3 many TRBV30 TGTGCCTGGAGTGTACAATCTTCTGGAAACACCATATATTTT CAWSVQSSGNTIYF
- TRBJ2-1 - TRBV11-2 TGTGCCAGCAACTTAGATGGAGGGCCAAGTAATGAGCAGTTCTTC CASNLDGGPSNEQFF
TRBD1 TRBJ1-4 many TRBV6-1 TGTGCCAGCAGCCGACAGGGGTTTGAAAAACTGTTTTTT CASSRQGFEKLFF
- TRBJ2-2 - TRBV7-3 TGTGCCAGCAGCTTAACTGTCTGGACGAACACCGGGGAGCTGTTTTTT CASSLTVWTNTGELFF
- TRBJ2-2 many TRBV4-1 TGCGCCAGCAGCCAATTATATAGGACCGCCAACACCGGGGAGCTGTTTTTT CASSQLYRTANTGELFF
- TRBJ2-4 many TRBV6-5 TGTGCCAGCAGTTACGTGCTCGGGGACATTCAGTACTTC CASSYVLGDIQYF
TRBD2 TRBJ2-5 - TRBV6-1 TGTGCCAGCAGTGAGATTTCTGGCGTGACTAGCCGGCAAGAGACCCAGTACTTC CASSEISGVTSRQETQYF
TRBD2 TRBJ2-3 many TRBV3-1 TGTGCCAGCAGCGTAACAGTGGCGGGAGGAACCGATACGCAGTATTTT CASSVTVAGGTDTQYF
- TRBJ2-1 many TRBV19 TGTGCCAGTAGTATAAGCCAGGTTAATGCTGAGCAGTTCTTC CASSISQVNAEQFF
TRBD1 TRBJ1-3 many TRBV9 TGTGCCAGCAGCACAGGACAGGGACTGCTCTCTGGAAACACCATATATTTT CASSTGQGLLSGNTIYF
TRBD2 TRBJ2-3 once TRBV7-2 TGTGCCAGCAGCTTAGGCCCTAGCGGTTTGAGCACAGATATGCATTATTTT CASSLGPSGLSTDMHYF
TRBD1 TRBJ2-5 many TRBV6-1 TGTGCCAGCAGGTACGGACAGGGAGAAGGAGAGACCCAGTACTTC CASRYGQGEGETQYF
- TRBJ1-3 - TRBV11-2 TGTGCCAGCAGCTTAGCTGGAAACACCATATATTTT CASSLAGNTIYF
- TRBJ2-1 many TRBV12-3/TRBV12-4 TGTGCCAGCAGTCTAGGGTTTCCCAACTCCTACAATGAGCAGTTCTTC CASSLGFPNSYNEQFF
TRBD1 TRBJ2-3 - TRBV5-1 TGCGCCATCAGCTTGGGGACAGGTGGCACAGATACGCAGTATTTT CAISLGTGGTDTQYF
- TRBJ2-7 - TRBV4-1 TGCGCCAGCAGCCAAGGTAGGAGCTCCTACGAGCAGTACTTC CASSQGRSSYEQYF
- TRBJ1-1 - TRBV20-1 TGCAGTGCTAGAGCCCCCCACAGGGTGGTTAGGGGAGACACTGAAGCTTTCTTT CSARAPHRVVRGDTEAFF
- TRBJ2-1 many TRBV30 TGTGCCTGGAGTGTGGGGGCGGGACCCTACAATGAGCAGTTCTTC CAWSVGAGPYNEQFF
- TRBJ1-2 many TRBV13 TGTGCCAGCAGCTCCGGACAAGGCGCACTAGCTAACTATGGCTACACCTTC CASSSGQGALANYGYTF
- TRBJ1-6 many TRBV7-9 TGTGCCAGCAGCTACTTCGGGGTTGGTTCACCCCTCCACTTT CASSYFGVGSPLHF
- TRBJ1-6 few TRBV6-4 TGTGCCAGCAGTGACTCCCAGGGTGCTCCCCTCCACTTT CASSDSQGAPLHF
- TRBJ1-1 - TRBV11-3 TGTGCCAGCAGTTCCACGTCGACAGTTGAAGCTTTCTTT CASSSTSTVEAFF
- TRBJ2-5 many TRBV20-1 TGCAGTGCTAGAGATCTGGTTGGAGAGACCCAGTACTTC CSARDLVGETQYF
- TRBJ2-7 many TRBV6-2/TRBV6-3 TGTGCCAGCACCGTACCGGGGAGCTCCTACGAGCAGTACTTC CASTVPGSSYEQYF
TRBD1 TRBJ2-2 many TRBV13 TGTGCCAGCAGCCCGGGACAGGGAGGAGTTATCCTTACGAACACCGGGGAGCTGTTTTTT CASSPGQGGVILTNTGELFF
- TRBJ1-5 - TRBV27 TGTGCCAGCAGGCACCTCAATCAGCCCCAGCATTTT CASRHLNQPQHF
TRBD2 TRBJ2-7 many TRBV19 TGTGCCAGTAGTGCCCCGGCTAGCGGGAAGTTCGAGCAGTACTTC CASSAPASGKFEQYF
TRBD2 TRBJ2-3 many TRBV30 TGTGCCTGGAGCTTAGCGGGAGGGTTCCCAGATACGCAGTATTTT CAWSLAGGFPDTQYF
- TRBJ2-7 many TRBV9 TGTGCCAGCAGCGTAGATTTGGGGGGCTACGAGCAGTACTTC CASSVDLGGYEQYF
- TRBJ2-7 - TRBV28 TGTGCCAGCAGTACACACCCTCTGCCTTTTGGTCTACCGGTGCAGTACTTC CASSTHPLPFGLPVQYF
- TRBJ2-7 medium-sized TRBV6-1 TGTGCCAGCAGTGAGCGGGCCTCGGCAGGGCCCTACTCCTACGAGCAGTACTTC CASSERASAGPYSYEQYF
- TRBJ2-5 - TRBV11-1 TGTGCCAGCAGCTTAGCGACCGGTGCTTGGACCCAGTACTTC CASSLATGAWTQYF
- TRBJ1-4 - TRBV30 TGTGCCTGGAGTCTTGGACAAGCAACTAATGAAAAACTGTTTTTT CAWSLGQATNEKLFF
TRBD1 TRBJ1-2 many TRBV9 TGTGCCAGCAGCTGGGACAGGGGGCAGCGTGGCTACACCTTC CASSWDRGQRGYTF
TRBD1 TRBJ2-7 few TRBV6-4 TGTGCCAGCAGTTACTCGATCCCCGACAGGGCGGTCGAGCAGTGCTTC CASSYSIPDRAVEQCF
- TRBJ1-5 many TRBV28 TGTGCCAGCAGTTGGGAGAGGCTTCAGCCCCAGCATTTT CASSWERLQPQHF
- TRBJ2-1 many TRBV20-1 TGCAGTGCTTTGATCGCAGGGGCCACCCTCCCCGAGCAGTTCTTC CSALIAGATLPEQFF
- TRBJ1-5 many TRBV7-8 TGTGCCAGCAGCTTAGCAGGGGAGGGTCAGCCCCAGCATTTT CASSLAGEGQPQHF
- TRBJ2-3 - TRBV5-1 TGCGCCAGCGGGGCCTCCCTAGAGTTAGATACGCAGTATTTT CASGASLELDTQYF
TRBD2 TRBJ2-7 - TRBV7-9 TGTGCCAGCAGCTTAACAGGGATAGCGGGAGGCGAGCAGTACTTC CASSLTGIAGGEQYF
- TRBJ2-1 - TRBV20-1 TGCAGTGCTAACGAGGGCTATGAGCAGTTCTTC CSANEGYEQFF
TRBD1 TRBJ1-1 many TRBV18 TGTGCCAGCTCACCAGAACAGGGGGGTTATACGGACACTGAAGCTTTCTTT CASSPEQGGYTDTEAFF
- TRBJ2-5 many TRBV28 TGTGCCAGCATTTCGGGAATGGGAGAGACCCAGTACTTC CASISGMGETQYF
TRBD2 TRBJ2-1 many TRBV30 TGTGCCTGGCGACTAGCGGGAGTATCTAATGAGCAGTTCTTC CAWRLAGVSNEQFF
- TRBJ2-6 many TRBV2 TGTGCCAGAAGGGGTTCTGGGGCCAACGTCCTGACTTTC CARRGSGANVLTF
- TRBJ2-1 many TRBV20-1 TGCAGTGCTAGATACAACAATGAGCAGTTCTTC CSARYNNEQFF